The 10 T cell receptor beta chains given below trace back to one sample, sequenced in a study of STAT5B mutations in CD4+ large granular lymphocyte leukemia (dated by TCRdb to between 2021 and 2023). Receptor amplification or capture employed the immunoSEQ multiplex PCR assay. Here the immuneACCESS table is served through TCRdb, limited to in-frame sequences with V and J called. Missing clones are a known gap in these copies; in checked studies unresolved V genes cover under half, and the rest lacks a known reason. The sample table lists about 24,000 clones, around 72% of them with a count of one. The ten largest account for less than 0.85% of the sample. Sequenced: CD4+ T cells from blood buffy coats. Receptors were obtained from a human donor in good health.

This chain links TRBV7-9 with TRBJ1-5, with TRBD1 as a possible D gene (5 bases). CDR1 is SEHNR and CDR2 is FQNEAQ in the germline V gene (reference sequence). With 0 bases removed from V and 6 bases from J, the gap between germline ends came to 15 bases. The CDR3 covers 16 residues. The CDR3 region is CASSLAGQGGSQPQHF. CDR3 sequence (DNA): TGTGCCAGCAGCTTAGCAGGCCAGGGCGGGAGTCAGCCCCAGCATTTT.

This clone was picked up a small number of times. The gene calls are TRBV28 and TRBJ1-6; D is undetermined. V dropped 3 bases and J dropped 8 bases, with 14 bases sitting between them. The germline gives CDR1 MDHEN, CDR2 SYDVKM. The CDR3 runs to 15 residues. As DNA, the CDR3 is TGTGCCAGCAGTTTTCAGTCCCCCTTTTATTCACCCCTCCACTTT. Amino acid sequence: CASSFQSPFYSPLHF.

This clone was observed a handful of times. V gene TRBV10-1 combines with J gene TRBJ2-1; D gene unclear. Germline lookup yields CDR1 WNHNN and CDR2 SYGVQD (reference sequence). This CDR3 region has 15 residues. The V gene lost 7 bases and the J gene lost 8 bases, with 21 bases spanning the gap. The CDR3 is CASNPLPEDRDEQFF. As DNA, the CDR3 is TGCGCCAGCAACCCCCTCCCCGAGGATAGGGATGAGCAGTTCTTC.

J is TRBJ1-1 and V is TRBV7-9; D is perhaps TRBD1 (5 bases). Germline V gene sequence: CDR1 SEHNR, CDR2 FQNEAQ (reference sequence). The CDR3 runs to 12 residues. With 5 bases removed from V and 3 bases from J, the gap between germline ends came to 7 bases. The CDR3 DNA reads as TGTGCCAGCAGCATCAGGGACACTGAAGCTTTCTTT. Translated, it gives CASSIRDTEAFF.

This clone was detected a few times. The chain links TRBV19 to TRBJ1-6; 8 nucleotides agree with TRBD1. CDR3 length: 15 residues. The germline gives CDR1 LNHDA, CDR2 SQIVND (reference sequence). With V trimmed by 10 bases and J by 9 bases, 14 bases remained unmatched. The CDR3 loop reads CATAPRQGTSSPLHF. For the CDR3, the DNA is TGTGCCACTGCGCCGCGACAGGGGACGAGTTCACCCCTCCACTTT.

The chain combines TRBV6-5 with TRBJ1-2; D is ambiguous. The V gene lost 0 bases and the J gene lost 6 bases, with 11 bases spanning the gap. Germline assignment: CDR1 MNHEY and CDR2 SVGAGI. The CDR3 has 14 amino acids. CDR3 amino acids: CASSYSRGLNGYTF. The CDR3 coding sequence is TGTGCCAGCAGTTACTCGCGGGGATTGAATGGCTACACCTTC.

This clone came up a few times. V usage is TRBV5-1 and J usage is TRBJ2-5; 7 bases are shared with TRBD1. Germline V lookup: CDR1 SGHRS, CDR2 YFSETQ. V dropped 5 bases and J dropped 3; count of bases not matched to a gene: 10. The CDR3 spans 15 residues. CDR3 sequence: CASSPGTVNKETQYF. CDR3 nucleotides: TGCGCCAGCAGTCCCGGGACAGTTAACAAAGAGACCCAGTACTTC.

This chain links TRBV19 with TRBJ2-5, with a tentative D call TRBD1 (6 bases). There are 14 residues in the CDR3. In germline, CDR1 is LNHDA, CDR2 SQIVND (reference sequence). Trimming shortened V by 4 bases and J by 3 bases, and 12 bases separated the two germline ends. The CDR3 region has the DNA TGTGCCAGTAGTACCCGGACAGCTAAAGAGACCCAGTACTTC. Encoded protein: CASSTRTAKETQYF.

V gene TRBV6-1 combines with J gene TRBJ1-6; D gene ambiguous. The germline gives CDR1 MNHNS, CDR2 SASEGT. Trimming cost V 3 bases and J 3 bases, with 3 bases left between them. The CDR3 consists of 13 residues. This chain's CDR3 is CASSEGYNSPLHF. CDR3 DNA sequence: TGTGCCAGCAGTGAGGGCTATAATTCACCCCTCCACTTT.

V and J are TRBV14 and TRBJ1-3; D perhaps matches TRBD1 (5 bases). The CDR3 is 14 residues long. Trimming removed 4 bases at V and 1 base at J, with 8 bases between. The germline V gene encodes CDR1 SGHDN and CDR2 FVKESK. The CDR3 is CASSPAGSGNTIYF. CDR3 coding DNA: TGTGCCAGCAGCCCAGCAGGGTCTGGAAACACCATATATTTT.